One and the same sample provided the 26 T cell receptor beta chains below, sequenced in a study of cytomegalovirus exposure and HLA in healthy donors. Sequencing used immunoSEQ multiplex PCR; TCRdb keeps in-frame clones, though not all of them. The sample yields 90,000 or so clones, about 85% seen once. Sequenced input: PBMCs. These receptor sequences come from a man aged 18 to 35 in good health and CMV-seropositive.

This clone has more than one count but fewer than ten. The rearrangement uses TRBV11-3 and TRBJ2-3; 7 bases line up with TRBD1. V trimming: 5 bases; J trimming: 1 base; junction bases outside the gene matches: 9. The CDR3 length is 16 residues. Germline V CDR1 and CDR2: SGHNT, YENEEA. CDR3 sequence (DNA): TGTGCCAGCAGCCAGGGGGTCACTGGAGGCACAGATACGCAGTATTTT. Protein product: CASSQGVTGGTDTQYF.

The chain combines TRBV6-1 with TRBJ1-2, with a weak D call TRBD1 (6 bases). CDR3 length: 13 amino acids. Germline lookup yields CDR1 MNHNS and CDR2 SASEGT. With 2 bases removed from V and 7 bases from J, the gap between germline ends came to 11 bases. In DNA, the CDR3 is TGTGCCAGCAGTGAAACGGACAGTCTTGGCTACACCTTC. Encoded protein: CASSETDSLGYTF.

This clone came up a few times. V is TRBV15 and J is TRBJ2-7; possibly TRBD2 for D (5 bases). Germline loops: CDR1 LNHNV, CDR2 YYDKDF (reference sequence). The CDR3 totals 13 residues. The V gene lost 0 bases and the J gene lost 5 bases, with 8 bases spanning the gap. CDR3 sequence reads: CATSRDPGNEQYV. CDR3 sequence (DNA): TGTGCCACCAGCAGAGATCCCGGGAACGAGCAGTACGTC.

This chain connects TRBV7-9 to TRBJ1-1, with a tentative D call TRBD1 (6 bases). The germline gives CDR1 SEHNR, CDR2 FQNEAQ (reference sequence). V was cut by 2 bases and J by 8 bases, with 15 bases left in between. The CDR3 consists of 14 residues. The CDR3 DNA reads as TGTGCCAGCAGCTTAATTGGCCAGGGGACAGAAGCTTTCTTT. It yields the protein CASSLIGQGTEAFF.

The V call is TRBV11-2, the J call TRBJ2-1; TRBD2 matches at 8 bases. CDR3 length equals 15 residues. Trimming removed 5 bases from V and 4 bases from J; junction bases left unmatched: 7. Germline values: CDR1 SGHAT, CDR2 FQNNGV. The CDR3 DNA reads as TGTGCCAGCAGCAATTCAGCGGGAGCTTACAATGAGCAGTTCTTC. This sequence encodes CASSNSAGAYNEQFF.

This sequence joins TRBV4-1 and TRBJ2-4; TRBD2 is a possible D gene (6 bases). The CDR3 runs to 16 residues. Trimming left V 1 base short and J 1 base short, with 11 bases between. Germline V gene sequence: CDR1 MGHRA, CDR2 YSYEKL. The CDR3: CASSQGIREAKNIQYF. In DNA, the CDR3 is TGCGCCAGCAGCCAAGGGATCCGGGAGGCCAAAAACATTCAGTACTTC.

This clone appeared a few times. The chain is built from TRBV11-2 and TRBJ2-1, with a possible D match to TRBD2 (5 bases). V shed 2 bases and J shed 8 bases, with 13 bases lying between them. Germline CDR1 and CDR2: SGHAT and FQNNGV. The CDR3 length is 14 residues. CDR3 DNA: TGTGCCAGCAGCTTAAGCCCACTAGAAGATGAGCAGTTCTTC. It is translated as CASSLSPLEDEQFF.

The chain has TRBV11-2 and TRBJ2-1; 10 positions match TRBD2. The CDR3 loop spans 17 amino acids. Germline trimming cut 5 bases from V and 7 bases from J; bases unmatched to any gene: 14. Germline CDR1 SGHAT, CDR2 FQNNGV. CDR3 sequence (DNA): TGTGCCAGCAGCCTAGGCTTCCTAGCGGGAGTAAGGAATGAGCAGTTCTTC. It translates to CASSLGFLAGVRNEQFF.

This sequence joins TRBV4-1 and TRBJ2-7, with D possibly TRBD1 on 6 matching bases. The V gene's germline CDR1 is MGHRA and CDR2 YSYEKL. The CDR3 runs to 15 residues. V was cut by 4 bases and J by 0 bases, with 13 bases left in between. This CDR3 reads CASSLITGFSYEQYF. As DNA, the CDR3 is TGCGCCAGCAGCCTCATTACAGGGTTCTCCTACGAGCAGTACTTC.

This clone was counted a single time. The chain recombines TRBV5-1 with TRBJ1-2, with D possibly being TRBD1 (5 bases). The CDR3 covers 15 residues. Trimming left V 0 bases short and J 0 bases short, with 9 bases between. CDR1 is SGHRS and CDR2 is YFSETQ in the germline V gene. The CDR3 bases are TGCGCCAGCAGCTTGGCCGCAGGGACTAACTATGGCTACACCTTC. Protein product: CASSLAAGTNYGYTF.

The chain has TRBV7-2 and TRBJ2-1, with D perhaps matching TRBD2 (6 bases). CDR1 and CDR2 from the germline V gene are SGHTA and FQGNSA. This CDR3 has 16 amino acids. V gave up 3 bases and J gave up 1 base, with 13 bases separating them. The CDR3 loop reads CASSLRGGASYNEQFF. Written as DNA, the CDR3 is TGTGCCAGCAGCTTGCGGGGCGGGGCTTCCTACAATGAGCAGTTCTTC.

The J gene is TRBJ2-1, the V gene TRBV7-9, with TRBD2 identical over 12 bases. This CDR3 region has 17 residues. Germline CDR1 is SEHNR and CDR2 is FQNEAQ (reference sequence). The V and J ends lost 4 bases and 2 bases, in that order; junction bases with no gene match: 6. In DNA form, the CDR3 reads TGTGCCAGCAGCTCCAGACTAGCGGGAGAACCCTACAATGAGCAGTTCTTC. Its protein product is CASSSRLAGEPYNEQFF. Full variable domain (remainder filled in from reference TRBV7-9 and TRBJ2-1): DTGVSQNPRHKITKRGQNVTFRCDPISEHNRLYWYRQTLGQGPEFLTYFQNEAQLEKSRLLSDRFSAERPKGSFSTLEIQRTEQGDSAMYLCASSSRLAGEPYNEQFFGPGTRLTVL.

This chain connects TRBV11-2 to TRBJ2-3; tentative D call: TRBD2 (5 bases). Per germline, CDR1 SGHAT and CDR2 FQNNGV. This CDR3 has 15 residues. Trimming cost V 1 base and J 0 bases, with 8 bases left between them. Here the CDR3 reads CASSLAPGSTDTQYF. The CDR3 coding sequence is TGTGCCAGCAGCTTAGCTCCGGGAAGCACAGATACGCAGTATTTT.

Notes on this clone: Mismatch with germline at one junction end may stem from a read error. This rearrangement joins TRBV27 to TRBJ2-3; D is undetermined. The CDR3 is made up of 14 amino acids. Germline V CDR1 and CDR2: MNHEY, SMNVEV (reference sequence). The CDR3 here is CASSLSTSTDTQYF. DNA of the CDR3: TGTGCCAGCAGTCTATCGACTAGCACAGATACGCAGTATTTT.

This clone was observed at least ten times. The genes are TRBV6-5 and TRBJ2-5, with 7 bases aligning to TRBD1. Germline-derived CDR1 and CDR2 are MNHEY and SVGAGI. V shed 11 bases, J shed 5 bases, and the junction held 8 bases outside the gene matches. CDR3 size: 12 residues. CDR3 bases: TGTGCCTCGACAGGGTTGGGGGAGACCCAGTACTTC. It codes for CASTGLGETQYF.

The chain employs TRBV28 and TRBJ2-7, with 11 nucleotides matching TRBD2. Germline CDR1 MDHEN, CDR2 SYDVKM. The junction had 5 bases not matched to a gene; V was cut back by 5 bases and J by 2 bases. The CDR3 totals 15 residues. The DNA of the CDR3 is TGTGCCAGCAGTCCTATAGCGGGAGGGCCCTACGAGCAGTACTTC. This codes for CASSPIAGGPYEQYF.

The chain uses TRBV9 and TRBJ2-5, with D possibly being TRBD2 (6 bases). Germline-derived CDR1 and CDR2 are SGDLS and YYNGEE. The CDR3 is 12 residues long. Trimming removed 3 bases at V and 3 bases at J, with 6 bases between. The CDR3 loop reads CASSGGEETQYF. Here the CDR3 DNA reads TGTGCCAGCAGCGGGGGGGAAGAGACCCAGTACTTC.

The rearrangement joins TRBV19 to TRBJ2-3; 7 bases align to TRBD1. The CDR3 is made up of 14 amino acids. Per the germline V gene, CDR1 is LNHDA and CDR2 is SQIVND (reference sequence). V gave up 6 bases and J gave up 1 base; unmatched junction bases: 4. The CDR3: CASRLTGGTDTQYF. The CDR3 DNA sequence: TGTGCCAGTAGACTCACAGGGGGCACAGATACGCAGTATTTT.

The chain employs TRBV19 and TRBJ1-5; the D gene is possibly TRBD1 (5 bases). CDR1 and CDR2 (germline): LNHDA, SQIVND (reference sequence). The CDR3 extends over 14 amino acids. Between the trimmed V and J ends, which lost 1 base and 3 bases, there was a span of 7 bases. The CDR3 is CASSIGGFNQPQHF. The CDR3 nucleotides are TGTGCCAGTAGTATAGGGGGCTTCAATCAGCCCCAGCATTTT.

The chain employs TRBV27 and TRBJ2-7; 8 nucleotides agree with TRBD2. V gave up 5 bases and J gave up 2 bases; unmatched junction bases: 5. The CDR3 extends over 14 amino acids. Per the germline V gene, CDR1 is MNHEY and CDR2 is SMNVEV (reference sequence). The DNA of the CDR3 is TGTGCCAGCAGTAGCCGGGGGGGGACCTACGAGCAGTACGTC. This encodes CASSSRGGTYEQYV.

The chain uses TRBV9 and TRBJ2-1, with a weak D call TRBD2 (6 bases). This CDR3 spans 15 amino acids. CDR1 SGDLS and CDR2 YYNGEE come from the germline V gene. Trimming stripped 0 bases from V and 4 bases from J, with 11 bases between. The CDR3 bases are TGTGCCAGCAGCGTAGCCGGCGGGACGTACAATGAGCAGTTCTTC. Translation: CASSVAGGTYNEQFF.

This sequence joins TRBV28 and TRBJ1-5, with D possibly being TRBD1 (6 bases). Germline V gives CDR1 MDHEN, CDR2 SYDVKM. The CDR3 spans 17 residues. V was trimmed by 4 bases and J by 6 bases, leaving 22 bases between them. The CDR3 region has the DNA TGTGCCAGCAGTTCCCCCCAAGGGGGTGGCACAATTCAGCCCCAGCATTTT. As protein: CASSSPQGGGTIQPQHF.

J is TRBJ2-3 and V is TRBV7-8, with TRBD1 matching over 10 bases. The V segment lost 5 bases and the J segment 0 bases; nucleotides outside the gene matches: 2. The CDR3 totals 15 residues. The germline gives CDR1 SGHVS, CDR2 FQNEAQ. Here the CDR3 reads CASSQDRGSTDTQYF. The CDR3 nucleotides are TGTGCCAGCAGCCAGGACAGGGGGAGCACAGATACGCAGTATTTT.

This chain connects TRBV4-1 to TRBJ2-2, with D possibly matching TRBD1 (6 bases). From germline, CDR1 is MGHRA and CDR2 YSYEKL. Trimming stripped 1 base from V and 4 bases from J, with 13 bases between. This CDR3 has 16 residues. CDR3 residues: CASSQAGETTTGELFF. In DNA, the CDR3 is TGCGCCAGCAGCCAAGCAGGGGAGACGACCACCGGGGAGCTGTTTTTT.

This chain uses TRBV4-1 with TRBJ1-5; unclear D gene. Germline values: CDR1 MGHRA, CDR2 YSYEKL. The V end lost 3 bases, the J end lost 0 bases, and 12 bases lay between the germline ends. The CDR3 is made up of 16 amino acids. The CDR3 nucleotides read TGCGCCAGCAGCCATGGCTCGCTTGATAGCAATCAGCCCCAGCATTTT. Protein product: CASSHGSLDSNQPQHF.

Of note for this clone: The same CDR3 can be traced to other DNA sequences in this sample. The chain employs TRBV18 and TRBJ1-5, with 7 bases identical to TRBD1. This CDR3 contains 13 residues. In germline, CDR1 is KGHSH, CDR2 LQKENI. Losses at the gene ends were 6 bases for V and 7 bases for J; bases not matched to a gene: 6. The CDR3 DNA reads TGTGCCAGCTCCCCCACAGGGGACCAGCCCCAGCATTTT. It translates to CASSPTGDQPQHF.